The rows below give T cell receptor beta chains drawn from one sample of a study of T cell responses to AZD1222 COVID-19 vaccine. Generated by immunoSEQ multiplex PCR, the TCRdb table keeps only in-frame clones and is missing some. Among around 100,000 clones listed, about 93% were seen once. The source material was peripheral blood, sampled on day 0 of AZD1222 vaccination. All receptors come from an adult in good health. The CDR3 runs from the conserved cysteine through the conserved F or W. Fields, in order: D gene, V gene, clone size, J gene, CDR3 protein, CDR3 DNA. A D gene is named only where the DNA matches it firmly. Only part of the rows carry a size: once, few, many, or a class if the clone is expanded.

D: TRBD1
V: TRBV7-3
size: .
J: TRBJ2-2
CDR3: CASSSQGATNTGELFF
DNA: TGTGCCAGCAGCTCCCAGGGGGCCACGAACACCGGGGAGCTGTTTTTT

D: .
V: TRBV19
size: .
J: TRBJ1-1
CDR3: CASNLGRGSTEAFF
DNA: TGTGCCAGTAACCTGGGGAGGGGCAGCACTGAAGCTTTCTTT

D: TRBD2
V: TRBV5-1
size: .
J: TRBJ2-1
CDR3: CASSGTAGDNEQFF
DNA: TGCGCCAGCAGCGGCACAGCGGGAGACAATGAGCAGTTCTTC

D: .
V: TRBV25-1
size: .
J: TRBJ1-6
CDR3: CASSELGDWTDFNSPLHF
DNA: TGTGCCAGCAGTGAATTAGGTGACTGGACAGACTTTAATTCACCCCTCCACTTT

D: .
V: TRBV11-2
size: .
J: TRBJ2-3
CDR3: CASSLGGLRTDTQYF
DNA: TGTGCCAGCAGCTTAGGGGGACTGCGCACAGATACGCAGTATTTT

D: .
V: TRBV9
size: .
J: TRBJ2-1
CDR3: CASSVDQGSSYNEQFF
DNA: TGTGCCAGCAGCGTAGACCAGGGGAGCTCCTACAATGAGCAGTTCTTC

D: TRBD1
V: TRBV4-1
size: .
J: TRBJ2-1
CDR3: CASRRSPGGRYNEQFF
DNA: TGCGCCAGCAGGAGGTCCCCAGGGGGCCGTTACAATGAGCAGTTCTTC

D: .
V: TRBV6-5
size: .
J: TRBJ1-6
CDR3: CASSGFSPLHF
DNA: TGTGCCAGCTCCGGGTTTTCACCCCTCCACTTT

D: TRBD2
V: TRBV12-3/TRBV12-4
size: once
J: TRBJ2-7
CDR3: CASNIREGYEQYF
DNA: TGTGCCAGCAATATCCGGGAGGGCTACGAGCAGTACTTC

D: .
V: TRBV14
size: .
J: TRBJ1-5
CDR3: CASSQEGVGWPQHF
DNA: TGTGCCAGCAGCCAAGAGGGGGTAGGGTGGCCCCAGCATTTT

D: TRBD2
V: TRBV2
size: once
J: TRBJ2-3
CDR3: CASRLAGRKDTQYF
DNA: TGTGCCAGCAGACTAGCGGGGCGTAAGGATACGCAGTATTTT

D: TRBD1
V: TRBV28
size: .
J: TRBJ2-7
CDR3: CASSESGTGGTYEQYF
DNA: TGTGCCAGCAGTGAGTCTGGGACAGGGGGAACCTACGAGCAGTACTTC

D: .
V: TRBV6-2/TRBV6-3
size: once
J: TRBJ1-5
CDR3: CASSYTGTKIMHF
DNA: TGTGCCAGCAGTTATACCGGGACGAAGATAATGCATTTT

D: .
V: TRBV11-2
size: .
J: TRBJ2-1
CDR3: CASSLLSGSYNEQFF
DNA: TGTGCCAGCAGCTTACTCAGTGGGTCCTACAATGAGCAGTTCTTC

D: TRBD2
V: TRBV7-9
size: .
J: TRBJ2-1
CDR3: CASSSGTSGAGGYNEQFF
DNA: TGTGCCAGCAGCTCCGGGACTAGCGGGGCGGGGGGCTACAATGAGCAGTTCTTC

D: TRBD1
V: TRBV5-8
size: .
J: TRBJ1-4
CDR3: CASSLGDRGRGEKLFF
DNA: TGTGCCAGCAGCTTAGGGGACAGGGGCCGAGGGGAAAAACTGTTTTTT

D: .
V: TRBV29-1
size: few
J: TRBJ1-2
CDR3: CSVYGGTNYGYTF
DNA: TGCAGCGTTTACGGGGGAACTAACTATGGCTACACCTTC

D: .
V: TRBV2
size: .
J: TRBJ1-5
CDR3: CASSASVSYQPQHF
DNA: TGTGCCAGCAGTGCTTCGGTTTCGTACCAGCCCCAGCATTTT

D: .
V: TRBV2
size: .
J: TRBJ1-6
CDR3: CASTSTNSPLHF
DNA: TGTGCCAGCACATCGACCAATTCACCCCTCCACTTT

D: TRBD2
V: TRBV12-5
size: .
J: TRBJ2-3
CDR3: CASGWQGVGRGSTDTQYF
DNA: TGTGCTAGTGGTTGGCAGGGTGTCGGGAGGGGGTCCACAGATACGCAGTATTTT

D: TRBD2
V: TRBV19
size: .
J: TRBJ2-3
CDR3: CASTSLQYGRPAGTQYF
DNA: TGTGCCAGTACCTCTCTCCAATACGGGAGGCCCGCTGGTACGCAGTATTTT

D: TRBD1
V: TRBV7-9
size: .
J: TRBJ1-4
CDR3: CASSFLTGGGEKLFF
DNA: TGTGCCAGCAGCTTTCTGACAGGGGGCGGTGAAAAACTGTTTTTT

D: .
V: TRBV9
size: .
J: TRBJ2-2
CDR3: CASSLGTGELFF
DNA: TGTGCCAGCAGTTTAGGGACCGGGGAGCTGTTTTTT

D: .
V: TRBV5-4
size: .
J: TRBJ1-2
CDR3: CASSLGGAGRGGYTF
DNA: TGTGCCAGCAGCTTGGGAGGGGCCGGGCGTGGGGGCTACACCTTC